This T cell receptor (beta chain) was obtained from a study of regulatory T cells in long-lasting Graves disease. Trimming left V 6 bases short and J 3 bases short, with 18 bases between. CDR3 length: 16 residues. CDR1 and CDR2 from the germline V gene are MNHNS and SASEGT. Both iRepertoire HTBI primers and Arm-PCR of CDR3 regions were used to build the TCR beta libraries. TCRdb recomputed calls from the multiplex PCR reads with MiXCR, one row per CDR3 protein. Seen here are about 430,000 distinct CDR3 sequences, about 21% observed once, and the top ten hold more than 13%. This sample's time point: persistent/refractory GD, antithyroid drugs over 5 years with positive TRAb. PBMC RNA served as the TCR library source.

Sequencing was performed on peripheral blood mononuclear cells (PBMCs), taken when the disease was refractory, from a patient treated with antithyroid drugs. The chain uses TRBV6-1 and TRBJ2-4, with D unclear. This receptor was obtained from a female donor with Graves disease. Written as DNA, the CDR3 is TGTGCCAGCAGCCCTCTTGGACGGCTAGTCAAAAACATTCAGTACTTC. It encodes CASSPLGRLVKNIQYF.